The clone carrying this T cell receptor (beta chain) has more than one count but fewer than ten. Its antigen is unidentified. The data were taken from a study of identical twins. The CDR3 sequence is 15 residues long. V lost 6 bases and J lost 0, with 12 bases in between. Looked up from germline, CDR1 is MDHEN and CDR2 is SYDVKM. Findings and limits, study-wide: Cord blood beta clonotypes present at high abundance carried fewer insertions; no such pattern appeared in memory repertoires.

Using its own MiXCR run on the 5' RACE reads, TCRdb lists one record per CDR3 protein. The profile shows roughly 200,000 distinct CDR3 sequences, about 7.5% of them singletons. Healthy Caucasian individuals made up all the donors. The data also belong to a second study, concerning yellow fever vaccine responses in identical twins.

Sequenced input: memory (CD45RO+) T cells sorted from blood. This TCR was sampled from a woman under 30 in good health. The chain recombines TRBV28 with TRBJ1-5, with D perhaps matching TRBD1 (5 bases). For the CDR3, the DNA is TGTGCCAGCAGACGGGGCAGCTATAGCAATCAGCCCCAGCATTTT. Its protein product is CASRRGSYSNQPQHF.